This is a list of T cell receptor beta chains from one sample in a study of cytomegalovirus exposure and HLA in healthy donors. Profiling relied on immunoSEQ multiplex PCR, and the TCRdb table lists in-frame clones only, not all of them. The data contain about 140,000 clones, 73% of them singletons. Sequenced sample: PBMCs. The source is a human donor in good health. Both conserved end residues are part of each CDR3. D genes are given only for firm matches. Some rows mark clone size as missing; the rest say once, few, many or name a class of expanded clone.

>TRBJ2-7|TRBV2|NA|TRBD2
CASMGTSGRNEQYF
TGTGCCAGCATGGGGACTAGCGGGAGGAACGAGCAGTACTTC
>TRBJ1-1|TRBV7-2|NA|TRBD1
CASSLKGGRNTEAFF
TGTGCCAGCAGCTTGAAAGGGGGCCGGAACACTGAAGCTTTCTTT
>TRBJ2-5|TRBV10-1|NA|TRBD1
CASSAPGQGETQYF
TGCGCCAGCAGTGCCCCGGGACAGGGGGAGACCCAGTACTTC
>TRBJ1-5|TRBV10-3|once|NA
CAISGSGIYNQPQHF
TGTGCCATCAGTGGATCAGGCATCTACAATCAGCCCCAGCATTTT
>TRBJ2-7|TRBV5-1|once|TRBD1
CASSLLQGRLSYEQYF
TGCGCCAGCAGCCTATTACAGGGGCGTCTCTCCTACGAGCAGTACTTC
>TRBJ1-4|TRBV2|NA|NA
CASKTGINEKLFF
TGTGCCAGCAAGACAGGAATTAATGAAAAACTGTTTTTT
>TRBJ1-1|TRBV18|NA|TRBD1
CASSPLGQGAGSDTEAFF
TGTGCCAGCTCACCCCTCGGACAGGGGGCAGGTTCGGACACTGAAGCTTTCTTT
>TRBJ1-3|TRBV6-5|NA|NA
CASSYSGPFAGNTIYF
TGTGCCAGCAGTTACTCGGGCCCGTTCGCGGGAAACACCATATATTTT
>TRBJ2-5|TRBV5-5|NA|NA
CASTPNSRGETQYF
TGTGCCAGCACCCCTAACTCCCGAGGAGAGACCCAGTACTTC
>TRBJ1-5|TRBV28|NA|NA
CASIEGQFDQPQHF
TGTGCCAGCATCGAAGGACAGTTTGATCAGCCCCAGCATTTT
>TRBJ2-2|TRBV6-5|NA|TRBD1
CASSRQGPNTGELFF
TGTGCCAGCAGTCGACAGGGCCCGAACACCGGGGAGCTGTTTTTT
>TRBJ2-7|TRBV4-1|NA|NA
CASSQVGRTAWYEQYF
TGCGCCAGCAGCCAAGTGGGGCGGACCGCTTGGTACGAGCAGTACTTC
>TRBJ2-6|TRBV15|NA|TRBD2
CATSRSGTDGANVLTF
TGTGCCACCAGCAGGAGCGGGACTGATGGGGCCAACGTCCTGACTTTC
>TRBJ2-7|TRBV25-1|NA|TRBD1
CASRYGTGEQYEQYF
TGTGCCAGCAGGTATGGGACAGGGGAACAATACGAGCAGTACTTC